This is a list of T cell receptor beta chains from one sample in a study of blood T cell repertoires in COVID-19. This table comes from immunoSEQ multiplex PCR, and its TCRdb copy is limited to in-frame clones, with some not included. This sample has 200,000 to 250,000 clones, with roughly 85% found just once. The sample was peripheral blood. These receptors were obtained from a man aged 35 to 55 with acute or convalescent COVID-19. The CDR3 runs from the conserved cysteine through the conserved F or W. Fields, in order: V gene, D gene, clone size, CDR3 protein. D genes are given only for firm matches. Expanded clones are given a class, and other clones once, few, many or no size at all.

V: TRBV5-4; D: NA; size: NA; CDR3: CASSGASGDEQYF
V: TRBV30; D: NA; size: once; CDR3: CAWSSTRMNTEAFF
V: TRBV5-4; D: TRBD1; size: NA; CDR3: CASSPQGNSPLHF
V: TRBV6-2/TRBV6-3; D: NA; size: NA; CDR3: CASSYGVVEGYTF
V: TRBV2; D: NA; size: NA; CDR3: CASKDRSTNEKLFF
V: TRBV19; D: TRBD1; size: NA; CDR3: CASSIGTGAGQPQHF
V: TRBV27; D: NA; size: few; CDR3: CASGIGSQPQHF
V: TRBV6-5; D: TRBD1; size: NA; CDR3: CASSYRDRGNTEAFF
V: TRBV6-5; D: NA; size: NA; CDR3: CASSFGQTEDGYTF
V: TRBV25-1; D: NA; size: NA; CDR3: CASIHRNTGELFF